This T cell receptor (beta chain) was sequenced in a study of blood T cells in healthy people across ages. CDR1 is SGDLS, CDR2 YYNGEE, per germline. The CDR3 has 17 residues. A second about 6 to 12 cycle PCR used barcoded and J-beta primers. TCRdb itself ran the 5' RACE reads through MiXCR, one entry per CDR3 protein. This table holds about 1.8 million distinct CDR3 sequences, just under 50% found once. A note on this clonotype: Its ends do not fully match the called genes, so a read error is possible.

This TCR was sampled from a woman in her 40s in good health. Sequenced: blood. The genes are TRBV9 and TRBJ2-1; 8 nucleotides agree with TRBD2. Here the CDR3 reads CASNPTGGGLSYNEQFF. In nucleotides, the CDR3 is TGTGCCAGCAACCCCACTGGCGGGGGGCTTTCCTACAATGAGCAGTTCTTT.